What follows are 16 T cell receptor delta chains derived from one specimen sequenced in a study of Vδ1+ human thymocytes. Study results and caveats: Highly polyclonal TRG and TRD repertoires with Gaussian CDR3 length distributions appeared in thymus.

For these TCRs, the target antigens are not known. RNA was extracted from the cells and then reverse transcribed. Multiplex PCR used pooled V-gene forward primers and a constant-region reverse primer to amplify CDR3s. TCRdb reprocessed the multiplex PCR reads using CATT. The repertoire consists of about 55,000 delta-chain clones, with roughly 15% occurring once and the leading ten covering about 0.5%. Sequenced sample: Vdelta1+ gamma-delta thymocytes from the thymus. Subset: FACS-sorted CD3+ TCRalphabeta- TCRVdelta1+ TCRVdelta2- thymocytes. All receptors come from a boy under three years old who had congenital heart surgery.

This clone was seen a handful of times. This chain connects TRDV1 to TRDJ1, with no clear D. The V gene's germline CDR1 is TSWWSYY and CDR2 QGS. With 1 base removed from V and 0 bases from J, the gap between germline ends came to 12 bases. This CDR3 spans 16 amino acids. The CDR3 here is CALGEQLGLNTDKLIF. The CDR3 coding sequence is TGTGCTCTTGGGGAACAATTGGGTTTGAACACCGATAAACTCATCTTT.

The table lists this clone with a few counts. The chain combines TRDV1 with TRDJ1; tentatively, D is TRDD3 (6 bases). The CDR3 consists of 16 residues. CDR1 is TSWWSYY, CDR2 QGS, per germline. Trimming pared 4 bases from V and 1 base from J, leaving 16 bases between. CDR3 nucleotide sequence: TGTGCTCTTGGGGGACCAACCGGGGGACCCACCGATAAACTCATCTTT. It is translated as CALGGPTGGPTDKLIF.

Only a few counts were recorded for this clone. The chain employs TRDV1 and TRDJ1, with 7 positions matching TRDD3. Germline V gives CDR1 TSWWSYY, CDR2 QGS. The length of the CDR3 is 17 residues. With 3 bases clipped from V and 0 bases from J, the junction kept 10 bases outside the gene matches. CDR3 in amino acids: CALGEIWGTRYTDKLIF. The CDR3 bases are TGTGCTCTTGGGGAGATATGGGGGACCAGATACACCGATAAACTCATCTTT.

This rearrangement joins TRDV1 to TRDJ1; D is unclear. V was shortened by 3 bases and J by 0 bases, with 29 bases between the two germline ends. This CDR3 has 21 residues. Germline V gene lookup returns CDR1 TSWWSYY and CDR2 QGS. As DNA, the CDR3 is TGTGCTCTTGGGGACCCCATTCCGAGACCCCCTGATCCACCGTACACCGATAAACTCATCTTT. Its protein is CALGDPIPRPPDPPYTDKLIF.

The sample holds a few counts of this clone. The chain has TRDV1 and TRDJ2; TRDD2 or TRDD3 may be the D gene (5 bases each). Germline V CDR1 and CDR2: TSWWSYY, QGS. Trimming shortened V by 0 bases and J by 8 bases, and 19 bases separated the two germline ends. The CDR3 covers 17 residues. DNA for the CDR3: TGTGCTCTTGGGGAACTAGTCCTAAGCGATACAGCGGCACAACTCTTCTTT. It is translated as CALGELVLSDTAAQLFF.

V gene TRDV3 combines with J gene TRDJ1; 13 bases are shared with TRDD3. CDR3 length: 20 amino acids. Germline V gives CDR1 TVYSNPD, CDR2 GDNSRS (reference sequence). For the CDR3, the DNA is TGTGCTCGATGCCCCGCGCTACTGGGGGATACGACCCTAACCACCGATAAACTCATCTTT. Translation gives CARCPALLGDTTLTTDKLIF.

This clone came up a few times. The chain carries TRDV1 and TRDJ1, with D unresolved. The V gene lost 9 bases and the J gene lost 0 bases, with 20 bases spanning the gap. There are 16 residues in the CDR3. Per the germline V gene, CDR1 is TSWWSYY and CDR2 is QGS. CDR3 in DNA: TGTGCTCTCGAGCTTCGGTACGCTACGTACACCGATAAACTCATCTTT. Protein sequence: CALELRYATYTDKLIF.

The rearrangement links TRDV1 to TRDJ1; 8 bases fit TRDD3. Germline loops: CDR1 TSWWSYY, CDR2 QGS. V shed 5 bases, J shed 0 bases, and the junction held 11 bases outside the gene matches. The CDR3 consists of 17 residues. CDR3 loop: CALGKSYYWGDTDKLIF. DNA of the CDR3: TGTGCTCTTGGGAAATCTTACTACTGGGGGGACACCGATAAACTCATCTTT.

The chain links TRDV1 to TRDJ1; 7 bases map to TRDD3. With V trimmed by 2 bases and J by 0 bases, 12 bases remained unmatched. The CDR3 covers 18 residues. Germline CDR1 and CDR2: TSWWSYY and QGS. Written as DNA, the CDR3 is TGTGCTCTTGGGGAATTGATCCGGGGGGATGAGTACACCGATAAACTCATCTTT. It codes for CALGELIRGDEYTDKLIF.

On this clone: A single base separates this from a much larger clone, so it may be a read error. Other nucleotide sequences from this sample produce the same CDR3. V is TRDV2 and J is TRDJ1; TRDD3 is a possible D gene (5 bases). Deletions cut 5 bases from V and 0 bases from J, with 9 bases between. Germline assignment: CDR1 GEAIGNYY and CDR2 EKD. The CDR3 is 13 residues long. CDR3 bases: TGTGCCTGTGGTCTGGGAAACACCGATAAACTCATCTTT. Translating it yields CACGLGNTDKLIF.

This clone was recorded a few times. The chain employs TRDV1 and TRDJ4, with 9 bases lining up with TRDD3. The CDR3 length is 17 residues. Unmatched junction bases numbered 12, after V lost 1 base and J lost 3 bases. Germline assignment: CDR1 TSWWSYY and CDR2 QGS. The CDR3 DNA reads TGTGCTCTTGGGGAACCTCCTACGGTTGGGGATACGGGACCCCTGATCTTT. Residues: CALGEPPTVGDTGPLIF.

The V and J genes are TRDV2 and TRDJ1, with 11 bases fitting TRDD3. The CDR3 length is 18 residues. V was clipped by 2 bases and J by 2 bases; unmatched bases: 12. CDR1 and CDR2 (germline): GEAIGNYY, EKD. The CDR3 reads CACDIEKVLGDKTDKLIF. CDR3 in DNA: TGTGCCTGTGACATCGAGAAGGTACTGGGGGATAAAACCGATAAACTCATCTTT.

A few counts support this clone. The chain is built from TRDV1 and TRDJ1, with 12 nucleotides matching TRDD3. V lost 3 bases, J lost 2 bases, and 19 bases stayed unmatched. The CDR3 contains 21 residues. Germline CDR1 is TSWWSYY and CDR2 is QGS. DNA of the CDR3: TGTGCTCTTGGGGACCTCTTCCCCCCCCTACTGGGGGATACCTTGACCGATAAACTCATCTTT. This sequence encodes CALGDLFPPLLGDTLTDKLIF.

The V gene is TRDV1, the J gene TRDJ1; TRDD3 agrees at 12 bases. The CDR3 is 16 residues long. Germline CDR1 and CDR2: TSWWSYY and QGS. Unmatched junction bases numbered 6, after V lost 4 bases and J lost 3 bases. The CDR3 DNA is TGTGCTCTTGGGGCAAAGTACTGGGGGATACCCGATAAACTCATCTTT. Its translation: CALGAKYWGIPDKLIF.

The gene calls are TRDV1 and TRDJ1; TRDD3 agrees at 11 bases. The CDR3 is made up of 26 amino acids. V trimming: 0 bases; J trimming: 0 bases; junction bases outside the gene matches: 30. Germline V gene data show CDR1 as TSWWSYY and CDR2 as QGS. Here the CDR3 reads CALGELTHQGPTLGDTQARYTDKLIF. DNA for the CDR3: TGTGCTCTTGGGGAACTAACCCATCAAGGTCCTACTTTGGGGGATACGCAGGCCCGGTACACCGATAAACTCATCTTT.

This clone was seen only a few times. The same CDR3 arises from other DNA sequences in this sample as well. V gene TRDV1 combines with J gene TRDJ1; TRDD3 agrees at 8 bases. The CDR3 length is 21 residues. CDR1 is TSWWSYY and CDR2 is QGS in the germline V gene. Trimming removed 4 bases from V and 3 bases from J; junction bases left unmatched: 25. The CDR3 sequence: CALGVNHIELGAPCRSDKLIF. For the CDR3, the DNA is TGTGCTCTTGGGGTGAACCACATCGAACTGGGGGCACCTTGTAGGTCCGATAAACTCATCTTT.